This T cell receptor (beta chain) was recorded in a study of PD-1 blockade in classical Hodgkin lymphoma. About this clone itself: Its antigen is as yet unknown.

This table comes from immunoSEQ multiplex PCR, and its TCRdb copy is limited to in-frame clones, with some not included. Of 20,000 to 30,000 clones detected, around 80% appear once; the ten largest clones hold roughly 8%. General study points: Patients who responded completely had about the same baseline diversity as newly diagnosed patients.

Relapse after autologous stem cell transplantation occurred in every patient, and brentuximab vedotin exposure varied. There are 14 residues in the CDR3. Germline V CDR1 and CDR2: SNHLY, FYNNEI. With V trimmed by 7 bases and J by 7 bases, 6 bases remained unmatched. The clonotype was recovered from a human donor with classical Hodgkin lymphoma. The chain couples TRBV2 to TRBJ2-1, with 11 bases matching TRBD2. This material consisted of peripheral blood mononuclear cells (PBMCs), taken before the second cycle of nivolumab. The CDR3 coding sequence is TGTGCCAGCATCTTAGCGGGAGGGCTAAATGAGCAGTTCTTC. This gives the protein CASILAGGLNEQFF.